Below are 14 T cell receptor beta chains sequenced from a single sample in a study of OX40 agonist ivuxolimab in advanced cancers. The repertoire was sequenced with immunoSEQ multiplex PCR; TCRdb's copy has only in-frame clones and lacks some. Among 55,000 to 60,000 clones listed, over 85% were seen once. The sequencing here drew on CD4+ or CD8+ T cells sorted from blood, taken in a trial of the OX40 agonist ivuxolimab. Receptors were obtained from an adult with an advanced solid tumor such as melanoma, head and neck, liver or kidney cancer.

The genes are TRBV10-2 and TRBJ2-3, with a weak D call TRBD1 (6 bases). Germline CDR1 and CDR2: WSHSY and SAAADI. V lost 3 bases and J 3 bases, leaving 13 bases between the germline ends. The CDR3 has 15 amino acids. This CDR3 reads CASSDGGTGTDTQYF. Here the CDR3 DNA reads TGCGCCAGCAGTGATGGGGGCACGGGGACAGATACGCAGTATTTT.

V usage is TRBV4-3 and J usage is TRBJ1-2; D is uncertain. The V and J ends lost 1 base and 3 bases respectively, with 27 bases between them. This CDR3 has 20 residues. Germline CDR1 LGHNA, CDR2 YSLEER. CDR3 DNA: TGCGCCAGCAGCCAAGGCCACGTTCACATTCGTAAGCTTCCCGACTATGGCTACACCTTC. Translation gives CASSQGHVHIRKLPDYGYTF.

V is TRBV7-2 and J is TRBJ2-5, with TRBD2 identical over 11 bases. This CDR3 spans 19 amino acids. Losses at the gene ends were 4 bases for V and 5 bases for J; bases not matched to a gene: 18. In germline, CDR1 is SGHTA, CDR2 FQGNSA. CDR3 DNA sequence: TGTGCCAGCAGCTCCCTAAAGGTTGGTAGCGGGAGGGTTGGGGAGACCCAGTACTTC. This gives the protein CASSSLKVGSGRVGETQYF.

Written as DNA, the CDR3 is TGTGCCAGCAGCCACCATTATCTGACTGACTACGAGCAGTACTTC. Its protein is CASSHHYLTDYEQYF. The rearrangement links TRBV11-2 to TRBJ2-7; D unresolved. Germline CDR1 is SGHAT and CDR2 is FQNNGV. This CDR3 is built from 15 residues. V was trimmed by 5 bases and J by 3 bases, leaving 17 bases between them.

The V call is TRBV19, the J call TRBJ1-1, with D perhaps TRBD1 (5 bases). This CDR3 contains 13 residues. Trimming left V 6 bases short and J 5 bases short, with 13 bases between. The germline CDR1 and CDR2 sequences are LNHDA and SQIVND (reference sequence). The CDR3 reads CASRKDGGTEAFF. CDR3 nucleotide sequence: TGTGCCAGTAGGAAAGATGGGGGGACTGAAGCTTTCTTT.

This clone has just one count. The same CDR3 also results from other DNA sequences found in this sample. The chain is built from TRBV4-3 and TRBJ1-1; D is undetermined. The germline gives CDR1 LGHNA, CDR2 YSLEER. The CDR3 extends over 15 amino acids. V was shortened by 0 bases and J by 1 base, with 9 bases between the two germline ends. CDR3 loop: CASSQDRAANTEAFF. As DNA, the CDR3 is TGCGCCAGCAGCCAAGATCGAGCAGCGAACACTGAAGCTTTCTTT.

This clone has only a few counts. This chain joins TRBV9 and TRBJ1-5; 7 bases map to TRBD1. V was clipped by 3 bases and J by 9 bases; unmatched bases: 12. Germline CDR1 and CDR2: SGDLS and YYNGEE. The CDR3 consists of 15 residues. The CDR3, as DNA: TGTGCCAGCAGCGCCGGGGACAGTAATTTGTGGCCCCAGCATTTT. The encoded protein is CASSAGDSNLWPQHF.

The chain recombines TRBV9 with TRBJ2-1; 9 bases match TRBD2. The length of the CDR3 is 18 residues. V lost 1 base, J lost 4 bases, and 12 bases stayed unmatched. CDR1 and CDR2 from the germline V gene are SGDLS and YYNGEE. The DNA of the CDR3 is TGTGCCAGCAGCGTATCGGACGGGGGGACTAGCCGTTACAATGAGCAGTTCTTC. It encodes CASSVSDGGTSRYNEQFF.

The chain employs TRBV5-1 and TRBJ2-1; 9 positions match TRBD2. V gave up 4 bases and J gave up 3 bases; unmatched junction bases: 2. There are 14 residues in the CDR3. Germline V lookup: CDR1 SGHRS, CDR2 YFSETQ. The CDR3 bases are TGCGCCAGCAGCCGGACTAGCGACTACAATGAGCAGTTCTTC. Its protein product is CASSRTSDYNEQFF.

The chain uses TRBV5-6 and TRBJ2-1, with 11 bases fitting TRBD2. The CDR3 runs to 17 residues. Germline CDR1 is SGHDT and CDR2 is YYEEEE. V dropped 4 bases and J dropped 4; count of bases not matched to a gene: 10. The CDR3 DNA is TGTGCCAGCAGCGACGCCGGGACTAGCGGAACGTACAATGAGCAGTTCTTC. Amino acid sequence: CASSDAGTSGTYNEQFF.

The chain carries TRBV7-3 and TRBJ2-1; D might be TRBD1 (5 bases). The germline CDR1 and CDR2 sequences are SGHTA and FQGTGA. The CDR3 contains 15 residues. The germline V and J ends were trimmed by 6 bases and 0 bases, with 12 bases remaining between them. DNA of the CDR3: TGTGCCAGCAGTCTAGGGGTCGGCTCCTACAATGAGCAGTTCTTC. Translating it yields CASSLGVGSYNEQFF.

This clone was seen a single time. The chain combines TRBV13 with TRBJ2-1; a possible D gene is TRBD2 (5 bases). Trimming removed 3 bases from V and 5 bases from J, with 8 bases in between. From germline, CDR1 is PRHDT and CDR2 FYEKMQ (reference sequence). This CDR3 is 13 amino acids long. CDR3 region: CASSFSGHNEQFF. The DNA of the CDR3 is TGTGCCAGCAGCTTCAGCGGACACAATGAGCAGTTCTTC.

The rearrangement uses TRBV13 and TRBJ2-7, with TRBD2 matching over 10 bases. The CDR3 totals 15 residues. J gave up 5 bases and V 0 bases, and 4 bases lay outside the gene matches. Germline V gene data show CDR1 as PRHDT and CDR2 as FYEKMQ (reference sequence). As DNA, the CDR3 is TGTGCCAGCAGCTTAGGTCTAGCGGGAGCCGACGAGCAGTACTTC. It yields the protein CASSLGLAGADEQYF.

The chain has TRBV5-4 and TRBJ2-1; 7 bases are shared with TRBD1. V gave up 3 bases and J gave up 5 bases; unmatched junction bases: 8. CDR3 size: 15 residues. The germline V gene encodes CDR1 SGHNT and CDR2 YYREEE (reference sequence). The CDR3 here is CASSSAEDRNNEQFF. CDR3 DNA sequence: TGTGCCAGCAGCTCCGCGGAGGACAGGAACAATGAGCAGTTCTTC.